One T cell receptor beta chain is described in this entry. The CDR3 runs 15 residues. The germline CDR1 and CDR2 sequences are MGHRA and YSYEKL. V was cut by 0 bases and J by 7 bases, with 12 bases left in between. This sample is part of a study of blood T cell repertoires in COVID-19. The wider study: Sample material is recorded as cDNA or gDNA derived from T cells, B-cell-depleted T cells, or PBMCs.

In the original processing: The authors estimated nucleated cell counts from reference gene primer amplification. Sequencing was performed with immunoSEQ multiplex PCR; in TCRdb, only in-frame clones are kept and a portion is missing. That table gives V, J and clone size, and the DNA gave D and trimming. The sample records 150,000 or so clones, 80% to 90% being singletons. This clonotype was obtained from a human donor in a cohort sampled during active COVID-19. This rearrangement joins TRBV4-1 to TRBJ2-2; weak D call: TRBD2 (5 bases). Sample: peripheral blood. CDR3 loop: CASSQEGLSGGELFF. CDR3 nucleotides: TGCGCCAGCAGCCAAGAAGGACTGTCCGGCGGGGAGCTGTTTTTT.